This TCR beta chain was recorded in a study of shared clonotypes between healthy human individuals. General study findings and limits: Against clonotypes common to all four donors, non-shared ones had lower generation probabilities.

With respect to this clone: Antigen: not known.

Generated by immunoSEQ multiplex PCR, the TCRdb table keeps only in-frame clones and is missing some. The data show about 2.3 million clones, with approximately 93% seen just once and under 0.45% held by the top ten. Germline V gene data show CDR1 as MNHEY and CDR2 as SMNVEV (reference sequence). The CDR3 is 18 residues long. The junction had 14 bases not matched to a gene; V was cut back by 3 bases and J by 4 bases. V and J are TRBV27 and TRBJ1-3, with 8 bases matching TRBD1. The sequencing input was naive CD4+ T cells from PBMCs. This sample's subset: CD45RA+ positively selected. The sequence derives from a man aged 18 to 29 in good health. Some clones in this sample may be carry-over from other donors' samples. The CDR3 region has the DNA TGTGCCAGCAGTTTCCGTCGGCCAGGGGGCGGCTCAGGAAACACCATATATTTT. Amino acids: CASSFRRPGGGSGNTIYF.